This is a list of T cell receptor beta chains from one sample in a study of T cells in Graves' hyperthyroidism and ophthalmopathy. TCRdb reprocessed the multiplex PCR reads with MiXCR, giving one entry per CDR3 protein. The sample gives 550,000 to 600,000 distinct CDR3 sequences, 16% of which show up once; approximately 20% is in the top ten. Source material: blood. These receptor sequences come from a woman aged 18-29 years with Graves' hyperthyroidism. The CDR3 runs from the conserved cysteine through the conserved F or W. D genes are given only for firm matches. Size tells how often a clone was seen (once, few, many) or the class of an expanded clone, and some rows leave it out.

D gene: TRBD1
clone size: few
J gene: TRBJ2-7
V gene: TRBV20-1
CDR3 DNA: TGCAGTGCCAATCCTCCGGGACAGGGCTCCTACGAGCAGTACTTC
CDR3 protein: CSANPPGQGSYEQYF

D gene: -
clone size: -
J gene: TRBJ1-1
V gene: TRBV7-6
CDR3 DNA: TGTGCCAGCAGCTTAAATACAGCCCTCAATGAAGCTTCCTTT
CDR3 protein: CASSLNTALNEASF

D gene: -
clone size: -
J gene: TRBJ2-7
V gene: TRBV6-4
CDR3 DNA: TGTGCCAGCAGTGATTCGCTAGGGGGGGCAGTCGAGCAGTACTTC
CDR3 protein: CASSDSLGGAVEQYF

D gene: -
clone size: many
J gene: TRBJ1-1
V gene: TRBV6-2/TRBV6-3
CDR3 DNA: TGTGCCAGCAGCAACGACGGTTGGGCCGATGAAGCTTTCTTT
CDR3 protein: CASSNDGWADEAFF

D gene: -
clone size: many
J gene: TRBJ2-7
V gene: TRBV5-6
CDR3 DNA: TGTGCCAGCAGCTTCCGGGACTCCGGGCTCGAGCAGTACTTC
CDR3 protein: CASSFRDSGLEQYF

D gene: -
clone size: many
J gene: TRBJ2-7
V gene: TRBV2
CDR3 DNA: TGTGCCAGCAGTGAAGCGGGAAGAGAGCAGTACTTC
CDR3 protein: CASSEAGREQYF

D gene: TRBD1
clone size: -
J gene: TRBJ1-2
V gene: TRBV20-1
CDR3 DNA: TGCAGTGCTAGCAGGGGGCCCAGCTATCACACCTTC
CDR3 protein: CSASRGPSYHTF

D gene: -
clone size: many
J gene: TRBJ1-1
V gene: TRBV3-1
CDR3 DNA: TGTGCCAGCAGCCAACAGACAGGTGAAGCTTTCTTT
CDR3 protein: CASSQQTGEAFF

D gene: -
clone size: many
J gene: TRBJ2-5
V gene: TRBV7-2
CDR3 DNA: TGTGCCAGCAGCTTAATGGGGCAAGAGACCCAGTACTTC
CDR3 protein: CASSLMGQETQYF

D gene: -
clone size: many
J gene: TRBJ1-1
V gene: TRBV15
CDR3 DNA: TGTGCCACCAGCAGAGATCTTCAGGGTGGGATCGCTTTCTTT
CDR3 protein: CATSRDLQGGIAFF

D gene: -
clone size: many
J gene: TRBJ2-3
V gene: TRBV2
CDR3 DNA: TGTGCCAGCGGGCTCCTACGGGGAGGCACAGATACGCAGTATTTT
CDR3 protein: CASGLLRGGTDTQYF

D gene: -
clone size: many
J gene: TRBJ2-7
V gene: TRBV5-6
CDR3 DNA: TGTGCCAGCGGTATGAACGAGCAGTACTTC
CDR3 protein: CASGMNEQYF

D gene: TRBD1
clone size: -
J gene: TRBJ1-1
V gene: TRBV2
CDR3 DNA: TGTGCCAGCCGACAGGGCGGGGCTGAAGCTTTCTTT
CDR3 protein: CASRQGGAEAFF

D gene: TRBD2
clone size: many
J gene: TRBJ2-7
V gene: TRBV29-1
CDR3 DNA: TGCAGCGTCTTAGCGGGACGCTCCTACGAGCAGTACTTC
CDR3 protein: CSVLAGRSYEQYF

D gene: -
clone size: many
J gene: TRBJ2-5
V gene: TRBV7-8
CDR3 DNA: TGTGCCAGCAGCTTAGCTCTGGGGCGAACTAAAGAGACCCAGTACTTC
CDR3 protein: CASSLALGRTKETQYF

D gene: -
clone size: many
J gene: TRBJ2-5
V gene: TRBV20-1
CDR3 DNA: TGCAGTGCAAGGACGGAGGAGACCCAGTACTTC
CDR3 protein: CSARTEETQYF

D gene: -
clone size: many
J gene: TRBJ2-1
V gene: TRBV20-1
CDR3 DNA: TGCAGTGCGCCGCGCGCGAAAAAGCAGTTCTTC
CDR3 protein: CSAPRAKKQFF

D gene: -
clone size: many
J gene: TRBJ1-2
V gene: TRBV11-2
CDR3 DNA: TGTGCCAGCAGCTTAGATGTTAAGGGACAAGATTACACCTTC
CDR3 protein: CASSLDVKGQDYTF

D gene: -
clone size: few
J gene: TRBJ2-3
V gene: TRBV5-1
CDR3 DNA: TGCGCCAGCAGCCTCGGGGACACCTCTACCACAGATACGCAGTATTTT
CDR3 protein: CASSLGDTSTTDTQYF

D gene: -
clone size: -
J gene: TRBJ2-5
V gene: TRBV6-4
CDR3 DNA: TGTGCCAGCAGTGACTCGAGCAGGGGGGTTGAGACCCAGTACTTC
CDR3 protein: CASSDSSRGVETQYF

D gene: -
clone size: -
J gene: TRBJ1-6
V gene: TRBV6-1
CDR3 DNA: TGTGCCAGCCTCTTCCGCCCCCATTCACCCCTCCACTTT
CDR3 protein: CASLFRPHSPLHF

D gene: -
clone size: once
J gene: TRBJ1-1
V gene: TRBV12-3/TRBV12-4
CDR3 DNA: TGTGCCATTACAGCGAACACTGAAGCTTTCTTT
CDR3 protein: CAITANTEAFF

D gene: -
clone size: -
J gene: TRBJ1-2
V gene: TRBV6-1
CDR3 DNA: TGTGCCAGCAGTCGACTTCGTGATGGCTACACCTTC
CDR3 protein: CASSRLRDGYTF

D gene: -
clone size: -
J gene: TRBJ1-5
V gene: TRBV6-2/TRBV6-3
CDR3 DNA: TGTGCCAGCAGCCGTTATTTCCCTTGGCCCCAGCTCCAGCATTTT
CDR3 protein: CASSRYFPWPQLQHF

D gene: TRBD1
clone size: many
J gene: TRBJ1-4
V gene: TRBV12-3/TRBV12-4
CDR3 DNA: TGTGCCAGCAGTAACAGGGGTCTTAATGAAAAACTGTTTTTT
CDR3 protein: CASSNRGLNEKLFF

D gene: TRBD1
clone size: many
J gene: TRBJ1-6
V gene: TRBV3-1
CDR3 DNA: TGTGCCAGCAGCCCGGACAGGGGAGGAGGTTCACCCCTCCACTTT
CDR3 protein: CASSPDRGGGSPLHF

D gene: TRBD2
clone size: many
J gene: TRBJ2-1
V gene: TRBV2
CDR3 DNA: TGTGCCAGCACTTGGTCCACCCCTGCCGGGAGCGGGAGGGATAGCTCCTACAATGAGCAGTTCTTC
CDR3 protein: CASTWSTPAGSGRDSSYNEQFF

D gene: -
clone size: many
J gene: TRBJ2-7
V gene: TRBV20-1
CDR3 DNA: TGCAGTGCTAGACCCCCTGGGGAATTTTACGAGCAGTACTTC
CDR3 protein: CSARPPGEFYEQYF

D gene: TRBD1
clone size: few
J gene: TRBJ1-6
V gene: TRBV6-4
CDR3 DNA: TGTGCCAGCAGTGACGACGGGACAGGAGGTTCACCCCTCCACTTT
CDR3 protein: CASSDDGTGGSPLHF

D gene: -
clone size: many
J gene: TRBJ1-5
V gene: TRBV6-2/TRBV6-3
CDR3 DNA: TGTGCCAGCAGTTACTTCCAGATATTTCAGCCCCAGCATTTT
CDR3 protein: CASSYFQIFQPQHF

D gene: TRBD2
clone size: few
J gene: TRBJ2-4
V gene: TRBV20-1
CDR3 DNA: TGCAGTGCCCGACGGGGGGAACTAGCCAAAAACATTCAGTACTTC
CDR3 protein: CSARRGELAKNIQYF

D gene: -
clone size: few
J gene: TRBJ2-7
V gene: TRBV2
CDR3 DNA: TGTGCCAGCACCAGACTCACTTACGAGCAGTACTTC
CDR3 protein: CASTRLTYEQYF

D gene: TRBD2
clone size: -
J gene: TRBJ2-1
V gene: TRBV6-2/TRBV6-3
CDR3 DNA: TGTGCCAGCAGTTATTGGCCTATGGGGGGGGAGCAGTTCTTC
CDR3 protein: CASSYWPMGGEQFF

D gene: TRBD2
clone size: many
J gene: TRBJ2-1
V gene: TRBV11-2
CDR3 DNA: TGTGCCAGCAGCTTAGATTTGGGACTAGCGCGGAATGAGCAGTTCTTC
CDR3 protein: CASSLDLGLARNEQFF

D gene: TRBD1
clone size: many
J gene: TRBJ1-1
V gene: TRBV20-1
CDR3 DNA: TGCAGTGCTAGAGATAGCCAGGGGGACACTGAAGCTTTCTTT
CDR3 protein: CSARDSQGDTEAFF

D gene: -
clone size: many
J gene: TRBJ2-7
V gene: TRBV20-1
CDR3 DNA: TGCAGTGCTGGACAGCCTGGTTCGAGAGAGCAGTACTTC
CDR3 protein: CSAGQPGSREQYF

D gene: -
clone size: few
J gene: TRBJ2-1
V gene: TRBV27
CDR3 DNA: TGTGCCAGCAGTTTATCAGCGGAAACCTACAATGAGCAGTTCTTC
CDR3 protein: CASSLSAETYNEQFF

D gene: -
clone size: few
J gene: TRBJ1-5
V gene: TRBV6-5
CDR3 DNA: TGTGCCAGCAGTTACGCGCAGGGCTATCAGCCCCAGCATTTT
CDR3 protein: CASSYAQGYQPQHF

D gene: -
clone size: many
J gene: TRBJ1-1
V gene: TRBV13
CDR3 DNA: TGTGCCACCCGGACAGAGAACACTGAAGCTTTCTTT
CDR3 protein: CATRTENTEAFF

D gene: -
clone size: many
J gene: TRBJ2-2
V gene: TRBV2
CDR3 DNA: TGTGCCAGCAACTTCAGGAACACCGGGGAGCTGTTTTTT
CDR3 protein: CASNFRNTGELFF

D gene: -
clone size: many
J gene: TRBJ2-2
V gene: TRBV5-1
CDR3 DNA: TGCGCCAGCAGCTTGGCGCCGGGGGCGAACACCGGGGAGCTGTTTTTT
CDR3 protein: CASSLAPGANTGELFF

D gene: -
clone size: many
J gene: TRBJ1-2
V gene: TRBV10-3
CDR3 DNA: TGTGCCATCAGTGAGGGTCTTAAGGATGGCTACACCTTC
CDR3 protein: CAISEGLKDGYTF

D gene: -
clone size: -
J gene: TRBJ1-1
V gene: TRBV30
CDR3 DNA: TGTGCCTGGAGTGTAGGCCCCCGAGCTGAAGCTTTCTTT
CDR3 protein: CAWSVGPRAEAFF

D gene: -
clone size: few
J gene: TRBJ2-3
V gene: TRBV11-2
CDR3 DNA: TGTGCCAGCAGCAACAGGGACGGATCGGATACGCAGTATTTT
CDR3 protein: CASSNRDGSDTQYF

D gene: -
clone size: -
J gene: TRBJ1-2
V gene: TRBV29-1
CDR3 DNA: TGCAGCGCTTGGACAAATGGCTACACCTTC
CDR3 protein: CSAWTNGYTF

D gene: -
clone size: few
J gene: TRBJ1-4
V gene: TRBV4-3
CDR3 DNA: TGCGCCAGCAGCGCCCCGACAGCTGGCTCCTCAACTAATGAAAAACTGTTTTTT
CDR3 protein: CASSAPTAGSSTNEKLFF

D gene: -
clone size: few
J gene: TRBJ1-1
V gene: TRBV6-5
CDR3 DNA: TGTGCCAGCAGTTACAACACAGGGATGGGCACTGAAGCTTTCTTT
CDR3 protein: CASSYNTGMGTEAFF